The sequence of this T cell receptor beta chain was determined in a study of regulatory T cells in long-lasting Graves disease. CDR3 size: 16 residues. The V segment lost 10 bases and the J segment 4 bases; nucleotides outside the gene matches: 18. Germline assignment: CDR1 MNHNS and CDR2 SASEGT. The sample's time point: newly diagnosed GD, antithyroid drugs for less than 3 months. Researchers made the TCR library from RNA that was extracted from PBMCs. The patients were enrolled through endocrinology in Xi'an, China. General study points: Patients with persistent disease showed a bias toward TRBV28, TRBJ1-2 and TRBJ2-5. Public clonotype sharing was higher in persistent than newly diagnosed patients.

Details on this clonotype: What it recognizes is unknown.

Arm-PCR of CDR3 regions with iRepertoire HTBI primers generated TCR beta libraries. TCRdb re-called the multiplex PCR reads through MiXCR, storing one row per CDR3 protein. The sample records about 400,000 distinct CDR3 sequences, roughly a sixth being singletons. The sequence was obtained from a female donor with Graves disease. The material sequenced was peripheral blood mononuclear cells (PBMCs), taken at new diagnosis, from a patient treated with antithyroid drugs. This sequence joins TRBV6-1 and TRBJ2-7; 8 bases align to TRBD2. The CDR3 reads CAIHTGGASGVYEQYF. CDR3 coding DNA: TGTGCCATACATACCGGGGGGGCTAGCGGAGTTTACGAGCAGTACTTC.